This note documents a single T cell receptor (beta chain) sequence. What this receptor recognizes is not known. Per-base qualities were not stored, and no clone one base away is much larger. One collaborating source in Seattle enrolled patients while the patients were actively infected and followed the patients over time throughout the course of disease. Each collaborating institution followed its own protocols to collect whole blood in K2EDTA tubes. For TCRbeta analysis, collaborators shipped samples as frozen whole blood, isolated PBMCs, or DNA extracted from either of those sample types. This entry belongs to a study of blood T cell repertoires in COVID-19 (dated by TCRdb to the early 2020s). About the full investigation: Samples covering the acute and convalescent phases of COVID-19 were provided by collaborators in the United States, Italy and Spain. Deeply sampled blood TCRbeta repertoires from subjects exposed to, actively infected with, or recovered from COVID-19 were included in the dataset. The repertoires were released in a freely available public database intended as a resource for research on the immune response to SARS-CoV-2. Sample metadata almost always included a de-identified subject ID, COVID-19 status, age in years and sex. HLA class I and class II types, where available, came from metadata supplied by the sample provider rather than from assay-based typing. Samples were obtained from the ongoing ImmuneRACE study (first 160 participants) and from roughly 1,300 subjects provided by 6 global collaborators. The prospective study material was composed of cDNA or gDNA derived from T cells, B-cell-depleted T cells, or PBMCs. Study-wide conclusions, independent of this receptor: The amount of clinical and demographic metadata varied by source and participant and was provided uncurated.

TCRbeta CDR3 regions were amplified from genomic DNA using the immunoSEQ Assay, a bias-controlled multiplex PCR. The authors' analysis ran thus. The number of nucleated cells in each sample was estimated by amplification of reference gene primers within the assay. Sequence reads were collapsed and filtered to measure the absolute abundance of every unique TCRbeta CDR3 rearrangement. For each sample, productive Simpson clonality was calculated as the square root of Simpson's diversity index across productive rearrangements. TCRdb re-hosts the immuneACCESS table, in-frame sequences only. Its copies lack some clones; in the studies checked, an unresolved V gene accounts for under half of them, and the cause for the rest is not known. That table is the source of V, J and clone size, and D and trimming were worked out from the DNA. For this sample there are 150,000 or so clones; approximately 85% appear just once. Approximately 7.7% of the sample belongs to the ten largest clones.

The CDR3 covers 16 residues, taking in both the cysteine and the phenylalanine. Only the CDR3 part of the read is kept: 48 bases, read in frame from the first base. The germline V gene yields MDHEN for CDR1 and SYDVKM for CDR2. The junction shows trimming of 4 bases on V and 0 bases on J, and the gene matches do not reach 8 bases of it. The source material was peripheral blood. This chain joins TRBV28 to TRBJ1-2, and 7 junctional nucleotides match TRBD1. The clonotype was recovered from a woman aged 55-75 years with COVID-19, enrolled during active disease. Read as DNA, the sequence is TGTGCCAGCAGTTGGCCTACAGGGGACTCTAACTATGGCTACACCTTC. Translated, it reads CASSWPTGDSNYGYTF.